One and the same sample provided the 21 T cell receptor beta chains below, sequenced in a study of blood T cell repertoires in COVID-19. Clones were sequenced by immunoSEQ multiplex PCR, and TCRdb holds only the in-frame ones, with some missing. This table holds some 250,000 clones, roughly nine tenths found once. Input material: PBMCs or T cells enriched from blood (not recorded which). The receptors here all came from a human donor in a cohort exposed to, infected with or recovered from COVID-19 (not recorded which). The donor label of this sample is uncertain.

This clone was found once. V gene TRBV11-2 combines with J gene TRBJ1-2; D uncertain. V gave up 5 bases and J gave up 1 base, with 8 bases separating them. CDR1 is SGHAT, CDR2 FQNNGV, per germline. The CDR3 sequence is 13 residues long. The CDR3 loop reads CASSLGINYGYTF. DNA for the CDR3: TGTGCCAGCAGCCTCGGGATTAACTATGGCTACACCTTC.

This chain uses TRBV6-5 with TRBJ1-5; 7 bases line up with TRBD1. Germline CDR1 is MNHEY and CDR2 is SVGAGI. This CDR3 is 16 amino acids long. J was trimmed by 3 bases and V by 2 bases; bases with no gene match: 7. In DNA form, the CDR3 reads TGTGCCAGCAGTTACAGCGGACAGGCGAACAATCAGCCCCAGCATTTT. It is translated as CASSYSGQANNQPQHF.

The genes are TRBV29-1 and TRBJ2-1, with D perhaps TRBD2 (7 bases). CDR3 size: 14 residues. Deletions cut 6 bases from V and 3 bases from J, with 15 bases between. CDR1 is SQVTM, CDR2 ANQGSEA, per germline. DNA of the CDR3: TGCAGCGTCACCCGGGGGGCACTCTACAATGAGCAGTTCTTC. Protein sequence: CSVTRGALYNEQFF.

The chain couples TRBV19 to TRBJ1-1; D is unresolved. The CDR3 consists of 15 residues. Germline CDR1 reads LNHDA; CDR2 reads SQIVND (reference sequence). Trimming pared 7 bases from V and 4 bases from J, leaving 19 bases between. This CDR3 is CASKNGGVGGTEAFF. For the CDR3, the DNA is TGTGCCAGTAAGAATGGAGGTGTGGGTGGCACTGAAGCTTTCTTT.

V usage is TRBV23-1 and J usage is TRBJ2-7; 7 bases agree with TRBD2. TRBV23-1 is an open reading frame, and its role is uncertain. The CDR3 has 16 amino acids. With 3 bases clipped from V and 3 bases from J, the junction kept 11 bases outside the gene matches. CDR3: CASSHLPKGGNYEQYF. Here the CDR3 DNA reads TGCGCCAGCAGTCACTTACCTAAGGGAGGGAACTACGAGCAGTACTTC.

The gene calls are TRBV19 and TRBJ1-2; TRBD1 might be the D (5 bases). The CDR3 contains 11 residues. V was shortened by 7 bases and J by 8 bases, with 11 bases between the two germline ends. The germline gives CDR1 LNHDA, CDR2 SQIVND (reference sequence). CDR3 nucleotide sequence: TGTGCCAGTACAGGGTTTAGGGGCTACACCTTC. Translating gives CASTGFRGYTF.

This clone is a singleton in its sample. In DNA form, the CDR3 reads TGTGCCACGACTAGCGGGGGCCCCTCAAGACGGGGAGATACGCAGTATTTT. Amino acid sequence: CATTSGGPSRRGDTQYF. The rearrangement uses TRBV10-3 and TRBJ2-3; TRBD2 aligns across 12 bases. This CDR3 contains 17 residues. CDR1 is ENHRY and CDR2 is SYGVKD in the germline V gene. The ends lost 10 bases at V and 5 bases at J; junction bases unmatched: 16.

This clone was recorded once. The chain has TRBV7-9 and TRBJ2-2, with TRBD1 identical over 11 bases. V shed 1 base, J shed 7 bases, and the junction held 11 bases outside the gene matches. The CDR3 is 18 amino acids. CDR1 is SEHNR and CDR2 is FQNEAQ in the germline V gene (reference sequence). CDR3 sequence reads: CASSLVGAGQGAGGELFF. The CDR3, as DNA: TGTGCCAGCAGCTTAGTTGGAGCAGGACAGGGGGCCGGCGGGGAGCTGTTTTTT.

The chain employs TRBV10-3 and TRBJ2-1, with D maybe TRBD1 (5 bases). Trimming pared 4 bases from V and 4 bases from J, leaving 8 bases between. There are 13 residues in the CDR3. Germline CDR1 reads ENHRY; CDR2 reads SYGVKD. The DNA for the CDR3 is TGTGCCATCAGTGCAGCAGGGTACAATGAGCAGTTCTTC. It encodes CAISAAGYNEQFF.

This rearrangement joins TRBV4-3 to TRBJ1-1; D call uncertain. The V gene's germline CDR1 is LGHNA and CDR2 YSLEER. This CDR3 is 15 amino acids long. V lost 0 bases, J lost 7 bases, and 15 bases lay in between. The CDR3 is CASSQEGTVGNEAFF. The CDR3 DNA is TGCGCCAGCAGCCAAGAGGGCACCGTTGGAAATGAAGCTTTCTTT.

The rearrangement links TRBV5-6 to TRBJ2-2, with D possibly TRBD1 on 5 matching bases. Germline CDR1 SGHDT, CDR2 YYEEEE. The CDR3 contains 15 residues. V was pared by 4 bases and J by 7 bases, with 17 bases between. The CDR3 here is CASSEDTGVNGELFF. The CDR3 DNA reads TGTGCCAGCAGCGAGGACACAGGAGTCAACGGGGAGCTGTTTTTT.

V is TRBV3-1 (or the pseudogene TRBV3-2) and J is TRBJ2-3; TRBD2 matches 7 bases. V dropped 0 bases and J dropped 4; count of bases not matched to a gene: 19. Germline V gene lookup returns CDR1 LGHDT and CDR2 YNNKEL (reference sequence). The CDR3 has 20 residues. CDR3: CASSQERGGDSGPPPDTQYF. The CDR3 nucleotides read TGTGCCAGCAGCCAAGAGAGGGGAGGGGATAGCGGCCCCCCACCAGATACGCAGTATTTT.

Here the CDR3 reads CASSKVRVSTDTQYF. DNA of the CDR3: TGTGCCAGCAGCAAGGTGCGGGTTAGCACAGATACGCAGTATTTT. The chain joins TRBV7-2 to TRBJ2-3, with D possibly TRBD2 on 5 matching bases. Germline V gene data show CDR1 as SGHTA and CDR2 as FQGNSA. CDR3 size: 15 residues. Trimming pared 5 bases from V and 0 bases from J, leaving 12 bases between.

The chain employs TRBV12-5 and TRBJ2-2; 7 bases match TRBD1. Germline CDR1 LGHNT, CDR2 FRNRAP. The CDR3 is 16 amino acids. The trim removed 3 bases at V and 4 bases at J, leaving 8 bases unmatched. CDR3 protein: CASGLLQGDVTGELFF. In DNA form, the CDR3 reads TGTGCTAGTGGTTTACTCCAGGGGGATGTCACCGGGGAGCTGTTTTTT.

As for this clone: Since a much larger clone is just one base distant, this may be a read error. The rearrangement joins TRBV5-4 to TRBJ1-6, with D unresolved. Germline CDR1 reads SGHNT; CDR2 reads YYREEE (reference sequence). Deletions cut 0 bases from V and 6 bases from J, with 4 bases between. The CDR3 totals 13 residues. The CDR3 spells CASSLDSNSPLHF. The CDR3 DNA sequence: TGTGCCAGCAGCTTGGACAGTAATTCACCCCTCCACTTT.

This chain joins TRBV7-9 and TRBJ2-2; D is perhaps TRBD1 (5 bases). CDR3 size: 16 residues. The germline CDR1 and CDR2 sequences are SEHNR and FQNEAQ (reference sequence). Trimming took off 2 bases at V and 0 bases at J, with 10 bases between the two ends. The CDR3 DNA follows: TGTGCCAGCAGCTTATTGGACACGGCGAACACCGGGGAGCTGTTTTTT. Encoded protein: CASSLLDTANTGELFF.

The chain is built from TRBV6-2 or TRBV6-3 and TRBJ1-1, with 7 bases that match TRBD1. The length of the CDR3 is 16 residues. The germline V gene encodes CDR1 MNHEY and CDR2 SVGEGT. J was trimmed by 0 bases and V by 4 bases; bases with no gene match: 8. The CDR3 sequence: CASSSPDRSMNTEAFF. The CDR3 coding sequence is TGTGCCAGCAGTTCTCCGGACAGGAGTATGAACACTGAAGCTTTCTTT.

This clone appeared a few times. This chain joins TRBV27 and TRBJ1-5; no definite D call. The germline V and J ends were trimmed by 0 bases and 3 bases, with 9 bases remaining between them. The germline gives CDR1 MNHEY, CDR2 SMNVEV (reference sequence). CDR3 length equals 15 residues. The CDR3, as DNA: TGTGCCAGCAGTTTATCCGGGGATTACAATCAGCCCCAGCATTTT. The encoded protein is CASSLSGDYNQPQHF.

V usage is TRBV4-2 and J usage is TRBJ2-7, with D possibly TRBD2 on 6 matching bases. Trimming cost V 1 base and J 2 bases, with 9 bases left between them. Germline-derived CDR1 and CDR2 are LGHNA and YNFKEQ. The CDR3 spans 14 residues. CDR3 protein: CASSQVRGTYEQYF. The CDR3, as DNA: TGTGCCAGCAGCCAAGTCCGGGGGACCTACGAGCAGTACTTC.

Written as DNA, the CDR3 is TGCGCCAGCAGCCAAGATTGGGGAGGGGGTGCGAACACTGAAGCTTTCTTT. Protein product: CASSQDWGGGANTEAFF. The chain couples TRBV4-3 to TRBJ1-1; a possible D gene is TRBD1 (6 bases). Germline assignment: CDR1 LGHNA and CDR2 YSLEER. V was cut by 0 bases and J by 1 base, with 15 bases left in between. CDR3 length: 17 residues.

This chain uses TRBV5-5 with TRBJ1-1; D unclear. The CDR3 loop spans 13 amino acids. CDR1 SGHKS and CDR2 YYEKEE come from the germline V gene (reference sequence). V was pared by 3 bases and J by 1 base, with 7 bases between. CDR3 sequence (DNA): TGTGCCAGCAGCTCCGCGCCGAACACTGAAGCTTTCTTT. Amino acid sequence: CASSSAPNTEAFF.